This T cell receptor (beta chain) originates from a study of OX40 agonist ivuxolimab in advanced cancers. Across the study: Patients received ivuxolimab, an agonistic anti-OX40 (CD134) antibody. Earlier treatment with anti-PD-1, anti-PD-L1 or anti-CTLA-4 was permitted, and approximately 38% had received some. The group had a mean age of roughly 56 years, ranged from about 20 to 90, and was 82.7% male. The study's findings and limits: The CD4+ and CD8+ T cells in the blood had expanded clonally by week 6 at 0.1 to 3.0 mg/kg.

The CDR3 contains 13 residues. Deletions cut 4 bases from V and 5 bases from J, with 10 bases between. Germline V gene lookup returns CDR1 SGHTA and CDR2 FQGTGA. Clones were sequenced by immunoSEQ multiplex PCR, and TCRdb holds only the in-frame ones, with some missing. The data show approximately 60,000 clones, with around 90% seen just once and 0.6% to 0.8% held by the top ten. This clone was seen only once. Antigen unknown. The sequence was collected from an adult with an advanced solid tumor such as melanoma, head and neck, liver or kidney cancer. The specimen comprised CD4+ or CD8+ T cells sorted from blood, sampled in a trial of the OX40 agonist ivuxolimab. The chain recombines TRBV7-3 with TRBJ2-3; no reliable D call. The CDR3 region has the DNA TGTGCCAGCAGCTCCACCTCCGGAGATACGCAGTATTTT. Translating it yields CASSSTSGDTQYF.